This TCR beta chain derives from a study of blood T cells in healthy people across ages. A second 7 to 11 cycle PCR used barcoded and J-beta primers. Template switching added a 12-random-nucleotide identifier to every cDNA molecule. Each CDR3 protein gets one entry after TCRdb re-called the 5' RACE reads with MiXCR. The table includes over 1,300,000 distinct CDR3 sequences, approximately 59% detected once. This CDR3 is built from 15 residues. V trimming: 1 base; J trimming: 5 bases; junction bases outside the gene matches: 4. Germline V gene lookup returns CDR1 KGHSH and CDR2 LQKENI. Of note for this clonotype: Its antigen is not identified.

Whole-study results and caveats: Estimated diversity, derived from one million T cells, was regarded as an underestimate. Fewer expanded clones and more diversity marked long-lived versus aged donors. Per million T cells, TCR beta diversity dropped about linearly as age rose.

The receptor was isolated from a man between 18 and 35 years old in good health. The sample comprised blood. The J gene is TRBJ2-7, the V gene TRBV18; 11 nucleotides match TRBD1. The CDR3 DNA reads as TGTGCCAGCTCACCACGGACAGGGGGCCGTGACGAGCAGTACTTC. Protein product: CASSPRTGGRDEQYF.